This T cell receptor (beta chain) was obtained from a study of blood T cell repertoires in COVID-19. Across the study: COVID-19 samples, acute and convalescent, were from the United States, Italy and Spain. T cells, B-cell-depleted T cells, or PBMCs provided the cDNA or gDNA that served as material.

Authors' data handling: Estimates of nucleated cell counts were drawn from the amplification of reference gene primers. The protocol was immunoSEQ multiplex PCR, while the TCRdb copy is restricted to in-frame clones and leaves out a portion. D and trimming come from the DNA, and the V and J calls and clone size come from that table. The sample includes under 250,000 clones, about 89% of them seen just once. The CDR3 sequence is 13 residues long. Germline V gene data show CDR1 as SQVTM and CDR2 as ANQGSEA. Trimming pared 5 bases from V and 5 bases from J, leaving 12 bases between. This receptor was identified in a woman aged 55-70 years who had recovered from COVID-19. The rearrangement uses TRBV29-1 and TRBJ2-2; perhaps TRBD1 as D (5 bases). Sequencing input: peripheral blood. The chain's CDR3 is CSVSTRATGELFF. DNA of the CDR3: TGCAGCGTTTCAACCAGGGCTACCGGGGAGCTGTTTTTT.